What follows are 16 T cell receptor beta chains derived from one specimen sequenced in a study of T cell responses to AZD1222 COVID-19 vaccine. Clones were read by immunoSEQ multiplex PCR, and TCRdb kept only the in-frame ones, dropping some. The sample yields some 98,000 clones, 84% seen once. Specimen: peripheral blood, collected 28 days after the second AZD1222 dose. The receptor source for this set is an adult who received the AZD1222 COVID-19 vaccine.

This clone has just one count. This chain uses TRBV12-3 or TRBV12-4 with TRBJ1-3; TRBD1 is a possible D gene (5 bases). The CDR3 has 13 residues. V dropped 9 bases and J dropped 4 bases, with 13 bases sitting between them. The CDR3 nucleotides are TGTGCCAGTACAGGAGATCGGGGAAACACCATATATTTT. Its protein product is CASTGDRGNTIYF.

The CDR3 DNA is TGTGCCACCAGCAGGTGGGCGGGGGGGCGAGGGGCTGAGCAGTTCTTC. As protein: CATSRWAGGRGAEQFF. The V gene is TRBV15, the J gene TRBJ2-1; TRBD2 agrees at 9 bases. CDR3 length: 16 residues. V lost 3 bases to trimming and J lost 9 bases; unmatched junction nucleotides: 12. Germline CDR1 is LNHNV and CDR2 is YYDKDF (reference sequence). The whole variable domain, remainder taken from reference TRBV15 and TRBJ2-1, is DAMVIQNPRYQVTQFGKPVTLSCSQTLNHNVMYWYQQKSSQAPKLLFHYYDKDFNNEADTPDNFQSRRPNTSFCFLDIRSPGLGDTAMYLCATSRWAGGRGAEQFFGPGTRLTVL.

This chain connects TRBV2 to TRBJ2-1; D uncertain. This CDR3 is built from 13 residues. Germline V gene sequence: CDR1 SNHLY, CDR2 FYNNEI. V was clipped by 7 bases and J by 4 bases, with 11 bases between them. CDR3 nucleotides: TGTGCCAGCACCCTTGACGTTTACAATGAGCAGTTCTTC. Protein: CASTLDVYNEQFF.

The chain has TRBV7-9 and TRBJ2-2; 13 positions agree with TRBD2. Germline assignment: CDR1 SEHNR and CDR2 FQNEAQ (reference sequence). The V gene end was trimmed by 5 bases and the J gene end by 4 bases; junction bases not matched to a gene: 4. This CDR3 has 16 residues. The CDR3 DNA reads TGTGCCAGCAGCCGCGGACTAGCGGGGGTCACCGGGGAGCTGTTTTTT. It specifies CASSRGLAGVTGELFF.

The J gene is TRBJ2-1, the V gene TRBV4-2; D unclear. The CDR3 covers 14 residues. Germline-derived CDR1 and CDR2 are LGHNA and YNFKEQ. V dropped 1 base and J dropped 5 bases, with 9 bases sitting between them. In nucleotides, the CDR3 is TGTGCCAGCAGCCAAGCCGGTCAGGACAATGAGCAGTTCTTC. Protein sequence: CASSQAGQDNEQFF.

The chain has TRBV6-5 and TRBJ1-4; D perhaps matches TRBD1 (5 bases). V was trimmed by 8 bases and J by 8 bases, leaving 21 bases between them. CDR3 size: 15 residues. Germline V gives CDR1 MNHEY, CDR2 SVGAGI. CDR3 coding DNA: TGTGCCAGCTCTCCCCGGCCGGGGGGTCGAGAAAAACTGTTTTTT. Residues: CASSPRPGGREKLFF.

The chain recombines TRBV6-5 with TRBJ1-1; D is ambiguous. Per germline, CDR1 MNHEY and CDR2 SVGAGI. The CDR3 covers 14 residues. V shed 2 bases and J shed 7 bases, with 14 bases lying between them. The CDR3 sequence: CASSYTENGGEAFF. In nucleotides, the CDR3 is TGTGCCAGCAGTTACACGGAAAACGGCGGTGAAGCTTTCTTT.

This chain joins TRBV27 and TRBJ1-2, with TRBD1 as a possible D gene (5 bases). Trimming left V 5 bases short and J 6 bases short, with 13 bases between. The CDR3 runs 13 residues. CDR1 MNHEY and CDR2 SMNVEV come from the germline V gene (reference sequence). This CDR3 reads CASSTIGVHGYTF. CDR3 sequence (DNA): TGTGCCAGCAGTACTATAGGGGTTCATGGCTACACCTTC.

Here the CDR3 reads CASSDAGVGEKLFF. CDR3 DNA sequence: TGTGCCAGCAGTGACGCGGGGGTCGGTGAAAAACTGTTTTTT. The chain joins TRBV2 to TRBJ1-4; possible D gene TRBD1, 5 bases. Looked up from germline, CDR1 is SNHLY and CDR2 is FYNNEI. Trimming cost V 3 bases and J 7 bases, with 12 bases left between them. The CDR3 is made up of 14 amino acids.

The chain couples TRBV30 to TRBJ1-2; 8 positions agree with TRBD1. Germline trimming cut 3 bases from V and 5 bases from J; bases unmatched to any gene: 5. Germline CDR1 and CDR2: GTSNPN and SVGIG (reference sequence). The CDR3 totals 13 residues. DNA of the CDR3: TGTGCCTGGAGGGACAGGGATATGTATGGCTACACCTTC. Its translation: CAWRDRDMYGYTF.

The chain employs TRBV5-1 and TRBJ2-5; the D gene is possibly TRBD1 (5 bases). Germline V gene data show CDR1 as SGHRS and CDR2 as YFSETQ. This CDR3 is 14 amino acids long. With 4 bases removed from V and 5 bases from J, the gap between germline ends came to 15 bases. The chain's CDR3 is CASSEDQGRETQYF. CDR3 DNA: TGCGCCAGCAGCGAAGATCAGGGAAGGGAGACCCAGTACTTC.

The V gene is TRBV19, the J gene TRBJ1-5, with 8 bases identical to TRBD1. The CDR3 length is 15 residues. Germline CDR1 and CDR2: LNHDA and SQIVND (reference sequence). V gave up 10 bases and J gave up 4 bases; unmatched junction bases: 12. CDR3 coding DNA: TGTGCCACCGATAAACGGACAGGGCAGAATCAGCCCCAGCATTTT. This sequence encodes CATDKRTGQNQPQHF.

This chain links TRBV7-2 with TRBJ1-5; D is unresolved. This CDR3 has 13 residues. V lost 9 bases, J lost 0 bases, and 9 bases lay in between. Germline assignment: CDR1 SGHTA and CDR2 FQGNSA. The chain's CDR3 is CASNTYSNQPQHF. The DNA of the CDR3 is TGTGCCAGTAACACTTATAGCAATCAGCCCCAGCATTTT.

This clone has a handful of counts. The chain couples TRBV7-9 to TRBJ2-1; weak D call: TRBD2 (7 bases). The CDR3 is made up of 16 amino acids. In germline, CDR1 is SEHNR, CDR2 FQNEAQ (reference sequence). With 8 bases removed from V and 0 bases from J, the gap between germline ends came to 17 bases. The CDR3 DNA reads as TGTGCCAGCTCAGGAGGGGGGGGCGACTCCTACAATGAGCAGTTCTTC. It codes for CASSGGGGDSYNEQFF.

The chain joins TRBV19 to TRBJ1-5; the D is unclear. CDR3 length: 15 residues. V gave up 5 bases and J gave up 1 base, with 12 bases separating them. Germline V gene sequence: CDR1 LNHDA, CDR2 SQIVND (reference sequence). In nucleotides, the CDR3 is TGTGCCAGTAGTCCTAGTGAGGTGAGCAATCAGCCCCAGCATTTT. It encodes CASSPSEVSNQPQHF.

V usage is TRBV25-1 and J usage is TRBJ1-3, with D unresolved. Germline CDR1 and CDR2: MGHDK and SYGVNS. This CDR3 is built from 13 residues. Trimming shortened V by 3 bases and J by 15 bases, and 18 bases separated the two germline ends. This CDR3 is CASSDTVSGKEYF. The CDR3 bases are TGTGCCAGCAGTGACACAGTGTCGGGGAAGGAATATTTT.